What follows are 5 T cell receptor beta chains derived from one specimen sequenced in a study of T-cell reconstitution after alpha-beta-depleted transplantation in children. Preparation of the TCRbeta library used unique molecular identifiers. TCRdb independently ran MiXCR on the PCR reads; one entry per CDR3 protein. The profile shows around 380,000 distinct CDR3 sequences, 11% of them singletons. The sample was PBMCs from the stem cell graft donor, taken from the stem cell graft. Receptors originate from a human donor who donated a stem cell graft to a child with acute myeloid leukemia.

The V call is TRBV30, the J call TRBJ1-2; weak D call: TRBD1 (5 bases). There are 17 residues in the CDR3. Germline V lookup: CDR1 GTSNPN, CDR2 SVGIG (reference sequence). V was shortened by 1 base and J by 1 base, with 19 bases between the two germline ends. The CDR3 protein is CAWSGGASRSYNYGYTF. For the CDR3, the DNA is TGTGCCTGGAGTGGAGGGGCCTCGAGAAGTTATAACTATGGCTACACCTTC.

The sample holds a few counts of this clonotype. V and J are TRBV29-1 and TRBJ2-2; D is undetermined. The ends were cut back, 6 bases at V and 4 bases at J, with 12 bases in the middle. CDR3 size: 13 residues. Germline assignment: CDR1 SQVTM and CDR2 ANQGSEA. The CDR3 DNA reads TGCAGCGTCGTATGGCGCGGCACCGGGGAGCTGTTTTTT. Translating it yields CSVVWRGTGELFF.

J is TRBJ1-1 and V is TRBV29-1, with TRBD1 as a possible D gene (5 bases). This CDR3 is built from 13 residues. Deletions cut 6 bases from V and 5 bases from J, with 16 bases between. The germline gives CDR1 SQVTM, CDR2 ANQGSEA. The CDR3 here is CSVTQQDLTEAFF. CDR3 nucleotides: TGCAGCGTCACTCAACAGGATTTGACTGAAGCTTTCTTT.

The gene calls are TRBV4-1 and TRBJ2-7; 9 bases align to TRBD2. J was trimmed by 4 bases and V by 5 bases; bases with no gene match: 12. Per the germline V gene, CDR1 is MGHRA and CDR2 is YSYEKL. The CDR3 loop spans 16 amino acids. The CDR3 loop reads CASSVRLAGGKYEQYF. The CDR3 region has the DNA TGCGCCAGCAGCGTCCGCTTGGCGGGAGGGAAATACGAGCAGTACTTC.

This chain uses TRBV4-3 with TRBJ2-7; D may be TRBD1 (6 bases). This CDR3 region has 14 residues. The germline V gene encodes CDR1 LGHNA and CDR2 YSLEER. V lost 1 base, J lost 2 bases, and 9 bases lay in between. The CDR3 DNA follows: TGCGCCAGCAGCCAAGTTACAGGGACCTACGAGCAGTACTTC. This encodes CASSQVTGTYEQYF.